This entry lists 28 T cell receptor beta chains sequenced from one sample in a study of blood T cell repertoires in COVID-19. The method was immunoSEQ multiplex PCR; TCRdb's version includes in-frame clones alone and lacks a portion of them. The repertoire consists of 98,000 or so clones, with about 90% occurring once and the leading ten covering less than 2.5%. Sequencing was carried out using peripheral blood. The receptor set was obtained from a human donor in a cohort sampled during active COVID-19.

V is TRBV30 and J is TRBJ2-7; TRBD1 matches at 9 bases. The length of the CDR3 is 12 residues. Trimming cost V 8 bases and J 6 bases; bases outside gene matches: 8. Germline CDR1 reads GTSNPN; CDR2 reads SVGIG (reference sequence). CDR3 amino acids: CAHDRGTLEQYF. Here the CDR3 DNA reads TGTGCCCACGACAGGGGGACCCTCGAGCAGTACTTC.

V usage is TRBV6-2 or TRBV6-3 and J usage is TRBJ1-3; 7 positions match TRBD1. Germline lookup yields CDR1 MNHEY and CDR2 SVGEGT. V lost 5 bases and J lost 3; bases outside the gene matches: 10. CDR3 size: 16 residues. The CDR3 DNA is TGTGCCAGCAGTGATTACTCCGGGGACAGTGGAAACACCATATATTTT. This codes for CASSDYSGDSGNTIYF.

This sequence joins TRBV30 and TRBJ1-2; the D gene is possibly TRBD1 (6 bases). The CDR3 extends over 10 amino acids. Germline V gene lookup returns CDR1 GTSNPN and CDR2 SVGIG (reference sequence). The CDR3: CAAGDYGYTF. For the CDR3, the DNA is TGTGCAGCAGGGGACTATGGCTACACCTTC.

This chain links TRBV7-3 with TRBJ2-5; possibly TRBD2 for D (5 bases). The CDR3 runs to 15 residues. Germline CDR1 and CDR2: SGHTA and FQGTGA. The ends were cut back, 0 bases at V and 4 bases at J, with 12 bases in the middle. CDR3 nucleotide sequence: TGTGCCAGCAGCTTAACCGGCGGGTATTTAGAGACCCAGTACTTC. It codes for CASSLTGGYLETQYF.

In its sample, this clone was seen a few times. The CDR3 bases are TGTGCCAGCAGTGAGGGCAGGGTGGTCTATGGCTACACCTTC. The encoded protein is CASSEGRVVYGYTF. The V gene is TRBV6-1, the J gene TRBJ1-2; TRBD1 is a possible D gene (5 bases). Germline CDR1 reads MNHNS; CDR2 reads SASEGT. Trimming shortened V by 3 bases and J by 4 bases, and 12 bases separated the two germline ends. CDR3 length: 14 amino acids.

Comment on this clone: This specimen includes other DNA sequences encoding the same CDR3. V gene TRBV6-5 combines with J gene TRBJ1-2, with TRBD1 matching 7 bases. CDR3 length: 14 amino acids. Germline loops: CDR1 MNHEY, CDR2 SVGAGI. J lost 0 bases, V lost 6 bases, and 4 bases had no gene match. The CDR3 loop is CASSPGTANYGYTF. The CDR3, as DNA: TGTGCCAGCAGCCCCGGGACAGCTAACTATGGCTACACCTTC.

The gene calls are TRBV5-5 and TRBJ2-7, with a tentative D call TRBD1 (5 bases). The CDR3 has 15 residues. Germline loops: CDR1 SGHKS, CDR2 YYEKEE (reference sequence). Trimming cost V 0 bases and J 0 bases, with 10 bases left between them. CDR3 sequence reads: CASSLGTGHSYEQYF. Written as DNA, the CDR3 is TGTGCCAGCAGCTTGGGAACAGGCCACTCCTACGAGCAGTACTTC.

The CDR3, as DNA: TGTGCCAGCAGCCGCACAGGGATCTCTGGAAACACCATATATTTT. Its translation is CASSRTGISGNTIYF. The chain joins TRBV3-1 (or the pseudogene TRBV3-2) to TRBJ1-3, with a weak D call TRBD1 (6 bases). The length of the CDR3 is 15 residues. V lost 4 bases and J lost 0, with 10 bases in between. Germline values: CDR1 LGHDT, CDR2 YNNKEL (reference sequence).

The V and J genes are TRBV5-1 and TRBJ2-1; TRBD2 matches 7 bases. This CDR3 region has 14 residues. Germline trimming cut 2 bases from V and 8 bases from J; bases unmatched to any gene: 7. CDR1 is SGHRS, CDR2 YFSETQ, per germline. The CDR3, as DNA: TGCGCCAGCAGCTTCTCGCGGGAGTGGGATGAGCAGTTCTTC. As protein: CASSFSREWDEQFF.

The CDR3 protein is CASSSVNSPLHF. For the CDR3, the DNA is TGTGCCAGCAGTTCGGTAAATTCACCCCTCCACTTT. This chain connects TRBV28 to TRBJ1-6, with D unresolved. This CDR3 region has 12 residues. The germline gives CDR1 MDHEN, CDR2 SYDVKM. With 4 bases removed from V and 7 bases from J, the gap between germline ends came to 5 bases.

The chain couples TRBV2 to TRBJ1-5; 7 nucleotides line up with TRBD1. The CDR3 is 17 residues long. V was clipped by 3 bases and J by 3 bases; unmatched bases: 11. CDR1 and CDR2 from the germline V gene are SNHLY and FYNNEI. The CDR3 bases are TGTGCCAGCAGTGAGGTGACAGGGTGGGGAAACAATCAGCCCCAGCATTTT. This translates into CASSEVTGWGNNQPQHF.

The rearrangement joins TRBV6-1 to TRBJ1-2, with 9 bases that match TRBD1. Germline trimming cut 2 bases from V and 8 bases from J; bases unmatched to any gene: 9. Germline-derived CDR1 and CDR2 are MNHNS and SASEGT. CDR3 length: 15 amino acids. CDR3 protein: CASSENMGQGPGYTF. The CDR3 region has the DNA TGTGCCAGCAGTGAAAATATGGGACAGGGTCCCGGCTACACCTTC.

The chain links TRBV28 to TRBJ2-1; D ambiguous. The germline V gene encodes CDR1 MDHEN and CDR2 SYDVKM. This CDR3 has 14 amino acids. V lost 5 bases, J lost 0 bases, and 8 bases lay in between. The CDR3 is CASSPSSSYNEQFF. CDR3 nucleotide sequence: TGTGCCAGCAGTCCTTCCTCCTCCTACAATGAGCAGTTCTTC.

This clone was seen a single time. This sequence joins TRBV29-1 and TRBJ2-7; D not resolved. Germline assignment: CDR1 SQVTM and CDR2 ANQGSEA. The germline V and J ends were trimmed by 7 bases and 3 bases, with 10 bases remaining between them. The CDR3 sequence is 11 residues long. CDR3 DNA: TGCAGCGCCATAGATAACTACGAGCAGTACTTC. Translating gives CSAIDNYEQYF.

This clone was counted only a few times. The rearrangement uses TRBV11-2 and TRBJ2-5, with TRBD2 matching 12 bases. CDR1 is SGHAT and CDR2 is FQNNGV in the germline V gene. V shed 5 bases and J 5 bases; nucleotides not matched to a gene: 12. The CDR3 is 17 amino acids. CDR3 region: CASSRGLAGRVGETQYF. The CDR3 DNA sequence: TGTGCCAGCAGCCGCGGACTAGCGGGAAGGGTTGGGGAGACCCAGTACTTC.

The chain carries TRBV6-5 and TRBJ1-4; D not resolved. The CDR3 runs to 14 residues. Germline V gene data show CDR1 as MNHEY and CDR2 as SVGAGI. The germline V and J ends were trimmed by 4 bases and 0 bases, with 6 bases remaining between them. This CDR3 reads CASSWRATNEKLFF. The CDR3 nucleotides read TGTGCCAGCAGTTGGAGGGCAACTAATGAAAAACTGTTTTTT.

The chain joins TRBV7-4 to TRBJ1-2; 10 bases align to TRBD1. CDR1 and CDR2 from the germline V gene are SGHVT and SQSDAQ. After removal of 2 bases from V and 3 bases from J, the junction contained 3 bases not matched to a gene. The CDR3 loop spans 15 amino acids. CDR3 bases: TGTGCCAGCAGCTTACCGACAGGGGGCGACTATGGCTACACCTTC. Residues: CASSLPTGGDYGYTF.

J is TRBJ2-1 and V is TRBV3-1 (or the pseudogene TRBV3-2), with D possibly being TRBD2 (5 bases). The CDR3 contains 16 residues. The germline CDR1 and CDR2 sequences are LGHDT and YNNKEL (reference sequence). V was pared by 0 bases and J by 7 bases, with 16 bases between. CDR3 coding DNA: TGTGCCAGCAGCCAAGAAAGTATCCGCTCGGGGAATGAGCAGTTCTTC. It specifies CASSQESIRSGNEQFF.

This rearrangement joins TRBV7-9 to TRBJ1-1, with 9 bases aligning to TRBD1. This CDR3 has 15 residues. Germline V gives CDR1 SEHNR, CDR2 FQNEAQ (reference sequence). Trimming cost V 8 bases and J 5 bases; bases outside gene matches: 12. CDR3 sequence reads: CASGGGQGVRTEAFF. The CDR3 DNA sequence: TGTGCCAGCGGAGGGGGACAGGGCGTTCGGACTGAAGCTTTCTTT.

The genes are TRBV9 and TRBJ1-5; D is unclear. This CDR3 region has 15 residues. V dropped 4 bases and J dropped 0 bases, with 11 bases sitting between them. CDR1 SGDLS and CDR2 YYNGEE come from the germline V gene. In DNA, the CDR3 is TGTGCCAGCAGCCTGACCGGAGATAGCAATCAGCCCCAGCATTTT. This sequence encodes CASSLTGDSNQPQHF.

The chain employs TRBV11-2 and TRBJ2-7; 7 bases align to TRBD1. With V trimmed by 7 bases and J by 0 bases, 6 bases remained unmatched. Germline CDR1 and CDR2: SGHAT and FQNNGV. The length of the CDR3 is 14 residues. The CDR3 DNA reads TGTGCCAGCAAGAAACAGGGGAGCTCCTACGAGCAGTACTTC. This encodes CASKKQGSSYEQYF.

V usage is TRBV27 and J usage is TRBJ1-2; 9 bases are a match to TRBD1. Germline values: CDR1 MNHEY, CDR2 SMNVEV (reference sequence). J gave up 3 bases and V 0 bases, and 8 bases lay outside the gene matches. The CDR3 is 17 amino acids. The CDR3 here is CASSLSFGQGYDYGYTF. In DNA, the CDR3 is TGTGCCAGCAGTTTATCTTTTGGACAGGGGTACGACTATGGCTACACCTTC.

This chain joins TRBV27 and TRBJ1-2; 8 bases are shared with TRBD1. Germline V gives CDR1 MNHEY, CDR2 SMNVEV (reference sequence). The ends lost 4 bases at V and 1 base at J; junction bases unmatched: 8. The CDR3 runs 16 residues. The CDR3 loop is CASSSEIDRGNYGYTF. DNA of the CDR3: TGTGCCAGCAGTTCTGAGATTGACAGGGGTAACTATGGCTACACCTTC.

The rearrangement links TRBV27 to TRBJ2-4, with a possible D match to TRBD2 (6 bases). Germline V gives CDR1 MNHEY, CDR2 SMNVEV (reference sequence). The CDR3 loop spans 13 amino acids. Trimming pared 7 bases from V and 7 bases from J, leaving 14 bases between. The DNA of the CDR3 is TGTGCCAGCATCCCCCCCGGGAGTAACATTCAGTACTTC. Translating gives CASIPPGSNIQYF.

This CDR3 is CASSQDRTSGRGAYEQYF. The DNA of the CDR3 is TGCGCCAGCAGCCAAGACCGGACTAGCGGGAGAGGGGCCTACGAGCAGTACTTC. This chain uses TRBV4-1 with TRBJ2-7, with 13 nucleotides matching TRBD2. Looked up from germline, CDR1 is MGHRA and CDR2 is YSYEKL. V lost 0 bases to trimming and J lost 2 bases; unmatched junction nucleotides: 7. The CDR3 extends over 18 amino acids.

CDR3 amino acids: CAWSYNSYNEQFF. The CDR3 coding sequence is TGTGCCTGGAGTTATAATTCCTACAATGAGCAGTTCTTC. V usage is TRBV30 and J usage is TRBJ2-1, with D hard to call. CDR3 size: 13 residues. In germline, CDR1 is GTSNPN, CDR2 SVGIG (reference sequence). V dropped 2 bases and J dropped 1 base, with 6 bases sitting between them.

The chain uses TRBV18 and TRBJ1-5; TRBD1 matches 7 bases. Trimming at V came to 5 bases and at J to 6 bases, leaving 4 bases not matched to a gene. The CDR3 totals 13 residues. CDR1 and CDR2 (germline): KGHSH, LQKENI. The CDR3 is CASSSDRAQPQHF. In DNA form, the CDR3 reads TGTGCCAGCTCAAGCGACAGGGCTCAGCCCCAGCATTTT.

The chain uses TRBV24-1 and TRBJ1-5, with 8 bases lining up with TRBD1. V lost 4 bases to trimming and J lost 2 bases; unmatched junction nucleotides: 6. Germline lookup yields CDR1 KGHDR and CDR2 SFDVKD. CDR3 length: 16 amino acids. DNA of the CDR3: TGTGCCACCAGTGACACCACAGGGGGTGGCAATCAGCCCCAGCATTTT. It translates to CATSDTTGGGNQPQHF.